A few counts support the clone carrying this T cell receptor beta chain. What it binds is not known. The time point denotes: pre-sensitization, week 0. The treatment was: therapeutic diphenylcyclopropenone sensitization with weekly scalp DPC. TCRdb ran MiXCR on the RACE reads and lists one entry per CDR3 protein. Among about 68,000 distinct CDR3 sequences, about a tenth were seen once, and the ten largest hold around 4.8%. This specimen comes from a study of human T cells and chemical hapten exposure. Study-wide background: Small pooled library volume differences chiefly drove per-sample TCR yield variation. General study findings and limits: Unchanged with DPC sensitization were TCRs above 1 in 1000 frequency. Expanded TCRs grouped into significantly more large CDR3 similarity clusters than controls produced.

There are 14 residues in the CDR3. Germline-derived CDR1 and CDR2 are MDHEN and SYDVKM. V was shortened by 6 bases and J by 2 bases, with 14 bases between the two germline ends. This chain links TRBV28 with TRBJ2-7; unclear D gene. The input for sequencing was whole blood, taken in connection with sensitization to the hapten diphenylcyclopropenone (DPC). The origin of this receptor is a woman aged 45-65 years with alopecia areata. Some clones in this sample may be carry-over from other donors' samples. The CDR3, as DNA: TGTGCCAGCAGCCCCTCCCCGGCCACCTACGAGCAGTACTTC. Its translation: CASSPSPATYEQYF.